One sample yielded the 25 T cell receptor beta chains listed below, sequenced in a study of shared clonotypes between healthy human individuals. TCRdb keeps only in-frame clones here, not all; method: immunoSEQ multiplex PCR. The table includes roughly 1.5 million clones, nearly 99% detected once. The sample comprised naive CD4+ T cells sorted from blood. This sample's subset: CD45RA+ positively selected. These receptors all stem from a man aged 25-45 years in good health.

Here the CDR3 reads CASSRKQRVNEKLFF. The CDR3, as DNA: TGCGCCAGCTCGAGGAAACAGCGCGTTAATGAAAAACTGTTTTTT. The V gene is TRBV10-1, the J gene TRBJ1-4; no definite D call. The CDR3 has 15 residues. V was shortened by 8 bases and J by 4 bases, with 17 bases between the two germline ends. The germline gives CDR1 WNHNN, CDR2 SYGVQD (reference sequence).

The rearrangement links TRBV28 to TRBJ2-6; 7 positions agree with TRBD1. The CDR3 is made up of 16 amino acids. The germline V gene encodes CDR1 MDHEN and CDR2 SYDVKM. After removal of 8 bases from V and 0 bases from J, the junction contained 7 bases not matched to a gene. CDR3 sequence: CASGDRAHSGANVLTF. DNA for the CDR3: TGTGCCAGCGGCGACAGGGCCCACTCTGGGGCCAACGTCCTGACTTTC. The whole variable domain, filled in from reference TRBV28 and TRBJ2-6, reads DVKVTQSSRYLVKRTGEKVFLECVQDMDHENMFWYRQDPGLGLRLIYFSYDVKMKEKGDIPEGYSVSREKKERFSLILESASTNQTSMYLCASGDRAHSGANVLTFGAGSRLTVL.

This clone was recorded only once. J is TRBJ1-1 and V is TRBV19; 8 nucleotides agree with TRBD1. The junction had 5 bases not matched to a gene; V was cut back by 1 base and J by 4 bases. There are 15 residues in the CDR3. Per germline, CDR1 LNHDA and CDR2 SQIVND (reference sequence). CDR3 DNA sequence: TGTGCCAGTAGTATAGCTACAGGGGGTGGCACTGAAGCTTTCTTT. Translated: CASSIATGGGTEAFF.

V is TRBV5-1 and J is TRBJ2-7; TRBD1 matches at 9 bases. J gave up 5 bases and V 0 bases, and 9 bases lay outside the gene matches. The CDR3 has 16 residues. CDR1 and CDR2 (germline): SGHRS, YFSETQ. CDR3: CASSLGSRDRDDEQYF. In nucleotides, the CDR3 is TGCGCCAGCAGCTTGGGCTCCCGGGACAGGGATGACGAGCAGTACTTC.

This chain connects TRBV5-1 to TRBJ2-1, with D possibly being TRBD2 (5 bases). Germline CDR1 and CDR2: SGHRS and YFSETQ. Trimming removed 1 base at V and 4 bases at J, with 12 bases between. This CDR3 is built from 15 residues. The CDR3 reads CASSLSGSGYNEQFF. The CDR3 DNA sequence: TGCGCCAGCAGCTTGAGCGGCTCGGGGTACAATGAGCAGTTCTTC.

In this sample, this clone turned up once. This chain uses TRBV4-3 with TRBJ1-4, with D possibly TRBD1 on 5 matching bases. The CDR3 covers 14 residues. Per germline, CDR1 LGHNA and CDR2 YSLEER. With 3 bases removed from V and 5 bases from J, the gap between germline ends came to 10 bases. The CDR3 reads CASSQGRVNEKLFF. The CDR3 DNA reads TGCGCCAGCAGCCAGGGACGGGTAAATGAAAAACTGTTTTTT.

V gene TRBV18 combines with J gene TRBJ2-3, with D possibly TRBD2 on 6 matching bases. The length of the CDR3 is 16 residues. The V gene lost 0 bases and the J gene lost 0 bases, with 10 bases spanning the gap. Looked up from germline, CDR1 is KGHSH and CDR2 is LQKENI. For the CDR3, the DNA is TGTGCCAGCTCACCACCCACTAGCAGAAGCACAGATACGCAGTATTTT. Its translation: CASSPPTSRSTDTQYF.

CDR3 coding DNA: TGTGCCAGCAGGCGGGCTAGGGGGAATGAGCAGTTCTTC. Its translation is CASRRARGNEQFF. V and J are TRBV11-2 and TRBJ2-1; possibly TRBD1 for D (6 bases). The CDR3 has 13 residues. Trimming cost V 6 bases and J 7 bases, with 13 bases left between them. Germline loops: CDR1 SGHAT, CDR2 FQNNGV.

The chain uses TRBV29-1 and TRBJ2-1; the match to TRBD2 covers 7 bases. The germline gives CDR1 SQVTM, CDR2 ANQGSEA. V shed 5 bases and J 8 bases; nucleotides not matched to a gene: 15. The CDR3 is 15 residues long. In DNA form, the CDR3 reads TGCAGCGTTAAGAAGGTGGCGGGAGCCGCGGATGAGCAGTTCTTC. It translates to CSVKKVAGAADEQFF.

V is TRBV28 and J is TRBJ2-3; 10 nucleotides align to TRBD1. This CDR3 has 17 residues. J was trimmed by 1 base and V by 6 bases; bases with no gene match: 10. CDR1 is MDHEN, CDR2 SYDVKM, per germline. This CDR3 is CASSFTDRGVRTDTQYF. For the CDR3, the DNA is TGTGCCAGCAGCTTTACGGACAGGGGGGTTCGCACAGATACGCAGTATTTT. Full variable domain (outside the CDR3, taken from reference TRBV28 and TRBJ2-3): DVKVTQSSRYLVKRTGEKVFLECVQDMDHENMFWYRQDPGLGLRLIYFSYDVKMKEKGDIPEGYSVSREKKERFSLILESASTNQTSMYLCASSFTDRGVRTDTQYFGPGTRLTVL.

This chain joins TRBV7-2 and TRBJ1-5; D gene ambiguous. The V gene lost 0 bases and the J gene lost 6 bases, with 12 bases spanning the gap. This CDR3 contains 15 residues. Germline V lookup: CDR1 SGHTA, CDR2 FQGNSA. This CDR3 reads CASSLAPGFGQPQHF. CDR3 nucleotide sequence: TGTGCCAGCAGCTTAGCGCCTGGATTCGGTCAGCCCCAGCATTTT.

The chain combines TRBV7-9 with TRBJ1-2; D remains unclear. The V gene's germline CDR1 is SEHNR and CDR2 FQNEAQ (reference sequence). The CDR3 length is 16 residues. V was shortened by 1 base and J by 0 bases, with 12 bases between the two germline ends. CDR3 DNA sequence: TGTGCCAGCAGCTTAGTGTCTGGGCAGCCTAACTATGGCTACACCTTC. As protein: CASSLVSGQPNYGYTF.

V gene TRBV30 combines with J gene TRBJ2-3, with D unresolved. The CDR3 length is 16 residues. Trimming stripped 3 bases from V and 1 base from J, with 17 bases between. Germline V lookup: CDR1 GTSNPN, CDR2 SVGIG (reference sequence). The CDR3 loop reads CAWSPNPVSGTDTQYF. As DNA, the CDR3 is TGTGCCTGGAGCCCTAACCCCGTAAGCGGCACAGATACGCAGTATTTT.

V is TRBV7-9 and J is TRBJ1-1, with TRBD1 matching 8 bases. Germline trimming cut 1 base from V and 4 bases from J; bases unmatched to any gene: 5. Germline V gene data show CDR1 as SEHNR and CDR2 as FQNEAQ (reference sequence). CDR3 length equals 15 residues. As DNA, the CDR3 is TGTGCCAGCAGCTTAGGATCAGGGGGCGGCACTGAAGCTTTCTTT. This encodes CASSLGSGGGTEAFF.

The genes are TRBV19 and TRBJ2-2; tentatively, D is TRBD2 (6 bases). V lost 6 bases to trimming and J lost 6 bases, with 8 bases between them. CDR3 size: 12 residues. From germline, CDR1 is LNHDA and CDR2 SQIVND (reference sequence). This CDR3 is CASRASAGELFF. DNA of the CDR3: TGTGCCAGTAGGGCTAGCGCCGGGGAGCTGTTTTTT.

This clone came up once. The chain combines TRBV18 with TRBJ2-3; 10 positions match TRBD2. V trimming: 3 bases; J trimming: 3 bases; junction bases outside the gene matches: 3. Germline V gene lookup returns CDR1 KGHSH and CDR2 LQKENI. The CDR3 extends over 15 amino acids. DNA of the CDR3: TGTGCCAGCTCACCTAGGGGACTAGCGACAGATACGCAGTATTTT. Protein: CASSPRGLATDTQYF. The full variable domain, its missing parts supplied by reference TRBV18 and TRBJ2-3, is NAGVMQNPRHLVRRRGQEARLRCSPMKGHSHVYWYRQLPEEGLKFMVYLQKENIIDESGMPKERFSAEFPKEGPSILRIQQVVRGDSAAYFCASSPRGLATDTQYFGPGTRLTVL.

The V and J genes are TRBV2 and TRBJ2-7; 8 nucleotides line up with TRBD1. Unmatched junction bases numbered 11, after V lost 5 bases and J lost 2 bases. Germline V lookup: CDR1 SNHLY, CDR2 FYNNEI. The CDR3 contains 16 residues. CDR3 region: CASSPQGAPAAYEQYF. For the CDR3, the DNA is TGTGCCAGCAGTCCCCAGGGGGCCCCGGCGGCCTACGAGCAGTACTTC.

The chain carries TRBV9 and TRBJ2-3, with 14 bases fitting TRBD2. CDR1 is SGDLS and CDR2 is YYNGEE in the germline V gene. The CDR3 is 15 amino acids. The trim removed 4 bases at V and 9 bases at J, leaving 7 bases unmatched. This chain's CDR3 is CASSLGTSGSSTQYF. In DNA form, the CDR3 reads TGTGCCAGCAGCCTTGGGACTAGCGGGAGTTCGACGCAGTATTTT. Filled out from reference TRBV9 and TRBJ2-3, the complete variable domain reads DSGVTQTPKHLITATGQRVTLRCSPRSGDLSVYWYQQSLDQGLQFLIQYYNGEERAKGNILERFSAQQFPDLHSELNLSSLELGDSALYFCASSLGTSGSSTQYFGPGTRLTVL.

The table lists this clone with a count of one. This chain uses TRBV7-3 with TRBJ2-5; TRBD2 matches at 9 bases. Germline values: CDR1 SGHTA, CDR2 FQGTGA. This CDR3 has 17 residues. V shed 5 bases and J 0 bases; nucleotides not matched to a gene: 10. The CDR3 coding sequence is TGTGCCAGCAGCCTCGGACTAGCGCGGTTGTACCAAGAGACCCAGTACTTC. Translated: CASSLGLARLYQETQYF.

This chain uses TRBV7-8 with TRBJ2-7; 7 bases are a match to TRBD1. This CDR3 is 20 amino acids long. Germline V CDR1 and CDR2: SGHVS, FQNEAQ. Trimming removed 1 base from V and 2 bases from J; junction bases left unmatched: 20. The CDR3 here is CASSLVVPFRDTGEPYEQYF. In DNA, the CDR3 is TGTGCCAGCAGCTTAGTAGTACCATTTCGTGATACAGGGGAACCCTACGAGCAGTACTTC.

This sequence joins TRBV5-1 and TRBJ2-7; D may be TRBD1 or TRBD2 (6 bases each). This CDR3 contains 15 residues. With 1 base removed from V and 7 bases from J, the gap between germline ends came to 18 bases. Germline loops: CDR1 SGHRS, CDR2 YFSETQ. As DNA, the CDR3 is TGCGCCAGCAGCTTGACGGGGGCTAGCATAGGGGAGCAGTACTTC. The encoded protein is CASSLTGASIGEQYF.

With regard to this clone: Other DNA sequences in this specimen translate into the identical CDR3. CDR3 DNA: TGCAGCGTTGGTGTAGCCAAAAACATTCAGTACTTC. Amino acids: CSVGVAKNIQYF. This rearrangement joins TRBV29-1 to TRBJ2-4; D uncertain. Trimming took off 4 bases at V and 0 bases at J, with 4 bases between the two ends. Germline V lookup: CDR1 SQVTM, CDR2 ANQGSEA. The CDR3 sequence is 12 residues long.

The sample holds one count of this clone. This rearrangement joins TRBV20-1 to TRBJ1-1, with D uncertain. V was pared by 4 bases and J by 11 bases, with 14 bases between. Germline values: CDR1 DFQATT, CDR2 SNEGSKA (reference sequence). The CDR3 is 11 residues long. The CDR3 DNA sequence: TGCAGTGCTAAGGAGCGAGTTCGCGCTTTCTTT. This encodes CSAKERVRAFF.

The chain employs TRBV27 and TRBJ2-5, with D tentatively TRBD2 (5 bases). Germline CDR1 reads MNHEY; CDR2 reads SMNVEV (reference sequence). The length of the CDR3 is 14 residues. V lost 6 bases, J lost 5 bases, and 16 bases lay in between. The CDR3 here is CASSNVGSRETQYF. CDR3 in DNA: TGTGCCAGCAGCAACGTAGGGAGTCGGGAGACCCAGTACTTC.

J is TRBJ2-7 and V is TRBV15; D not resolved. The CDR3 sequence is 19 residues long. In germline, CDR1 is LNHNV, CDR2 YYDKDF (reference sequence). The V end lost 0 bases, the J end lost 2 bases, and 23 bases lay between the germline ends. CDR3 region: CATSRDFLKQTSIAYEQYF. The DNA of the CDR3 is TGTGCCACCAGCAGAGATTTTTTGAAACAAACCTCAATTGCCTACGAGCAGTACTTC. The full variable domain, completed using reference TRBV15 and TRBJ2-7, is DAMVIQNPRYQVTQFGKPVTLSCSQTLNHNVMYWYQQKSSQAPKLLFHYYDKDFNNEADTPDNFQSRRPNTSFCFLDIRSPGLGDTAMYLCATSRDFLKQTSIAYEQYFGPGTRLTVT.